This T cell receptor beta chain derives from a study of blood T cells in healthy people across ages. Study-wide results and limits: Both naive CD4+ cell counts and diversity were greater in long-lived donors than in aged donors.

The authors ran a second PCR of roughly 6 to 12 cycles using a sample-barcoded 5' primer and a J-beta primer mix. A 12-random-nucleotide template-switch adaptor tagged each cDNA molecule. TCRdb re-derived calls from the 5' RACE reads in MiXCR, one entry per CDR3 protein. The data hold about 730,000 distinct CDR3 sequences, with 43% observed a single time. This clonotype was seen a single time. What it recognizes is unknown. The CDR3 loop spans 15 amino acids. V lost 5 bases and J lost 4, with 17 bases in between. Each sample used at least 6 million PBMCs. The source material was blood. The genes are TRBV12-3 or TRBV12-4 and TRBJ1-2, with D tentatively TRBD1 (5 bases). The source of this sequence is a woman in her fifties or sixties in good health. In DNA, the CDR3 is TGTGCCAGCAGTCCCCGTGCAGGGAGGTCCTATGGCTACACCTTC. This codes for CASSPRAGRSYGYTF.